The subject of this entry is one T cell receptor beta chain. Its antigen is unidentified. The junction departs from the called germline gene at one end, perhaps through a read error. Primers for the PCR totalled 60 Vbeta and 13 Jbeta. In the authors' methods: The count from a later analysis was roughly 80 million unique TCR beta chains, 9.5 million to 13 million of them shared. The assay was immunoSEQ multiplex PCR, and TCRdb's table has in-frame clones only and misses some. The V and J calls and clone size come from that table; D and trimming were worked out from the DNA. The sample consists of approximately 130,000 clones, 84% of them appearing once. The CDR3 sequence is 13 residues long. Germline V CDR1 and CDR2: SSHAT, FNYEAQ (reference sequence). This specimen comes from a study of cytomegalovirus exposure and HLA in healthy donors. As for the study in general: An earlier analysis found under 130 million unique TCR beta sequences from about 190 million T cells. General observations from the study: A later analysis showed that HLA-associated TCR beta chains had undergone more clonal expansion than equally common others.

The clonotype originates from a man aged 45 to 65 in good health and CMV-seronegative. The gene calls are TRBV7-7 and TRBJ2-1; 7 bases are shared with TRBD1. Sequencing was performed on PBMCs. DNA of the CDR3: TGTGCTAGCAGCTTGGGACAGAACAATGGGCAGTTCTTC. Its translation is CASSLGQNNGQFF.